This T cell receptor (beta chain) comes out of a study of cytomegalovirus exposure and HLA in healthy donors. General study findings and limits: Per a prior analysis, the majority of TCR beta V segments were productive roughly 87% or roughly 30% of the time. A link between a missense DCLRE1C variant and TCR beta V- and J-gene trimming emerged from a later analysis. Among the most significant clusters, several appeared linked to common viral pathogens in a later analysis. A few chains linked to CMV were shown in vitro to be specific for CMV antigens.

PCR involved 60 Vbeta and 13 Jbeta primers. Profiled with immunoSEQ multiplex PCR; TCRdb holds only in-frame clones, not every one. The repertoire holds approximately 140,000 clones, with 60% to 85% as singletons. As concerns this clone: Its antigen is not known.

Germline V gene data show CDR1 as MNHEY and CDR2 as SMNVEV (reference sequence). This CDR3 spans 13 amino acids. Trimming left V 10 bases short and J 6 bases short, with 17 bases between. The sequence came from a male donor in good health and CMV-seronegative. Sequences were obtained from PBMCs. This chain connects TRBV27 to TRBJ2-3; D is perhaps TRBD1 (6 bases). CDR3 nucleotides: TGTGCCAAACGGACAGACCCATCGGATACGCAGTATTTT. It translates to CAKRTDPSDTQYF.